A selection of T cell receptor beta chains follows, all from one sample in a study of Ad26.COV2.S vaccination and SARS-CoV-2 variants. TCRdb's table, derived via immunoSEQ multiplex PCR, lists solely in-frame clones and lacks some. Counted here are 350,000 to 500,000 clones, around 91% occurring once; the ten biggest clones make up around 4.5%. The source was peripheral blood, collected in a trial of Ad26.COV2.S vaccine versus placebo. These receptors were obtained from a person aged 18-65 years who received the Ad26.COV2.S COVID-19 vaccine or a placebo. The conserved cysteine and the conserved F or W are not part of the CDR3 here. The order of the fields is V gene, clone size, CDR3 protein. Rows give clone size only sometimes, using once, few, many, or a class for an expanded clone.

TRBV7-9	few	ASSLAGQYSGNTIY
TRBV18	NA	ASSRWSDRLRAQETQY
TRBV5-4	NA	ASSLADLREGWETQY
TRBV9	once	ASSVVSADTQY
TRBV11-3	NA	ASSTDPETQY
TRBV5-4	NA	ASSFPGTPWGGYT
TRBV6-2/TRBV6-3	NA	ASSDGTSVGETQY
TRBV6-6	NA	ASLRASGIIDGYT
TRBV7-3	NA	ASSLGTNTEAF
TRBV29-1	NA	SVELDREGNEQY
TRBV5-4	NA	ASSPRGAGMDEQF
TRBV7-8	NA	ASSPRTSGSGFEQY
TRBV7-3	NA	ASSPSGGGDEQF
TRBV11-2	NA	ASSLVTGTGLEKLF
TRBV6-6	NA	ASRSRLDGGGTQY
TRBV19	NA	ASSEEDRVNSAAF
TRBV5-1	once	ASSLVGTGGLSSYNEQF
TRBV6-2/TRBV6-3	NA	ASSPGTGLGAYEQY
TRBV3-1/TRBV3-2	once	ASSQGISGLAGGDEQY
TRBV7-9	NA	ASSPRVGTRSYEQY
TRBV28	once	ASIPRQLNYGYT
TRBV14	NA	ASSLHLKDTQY
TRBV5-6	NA	ASSFGEETQY
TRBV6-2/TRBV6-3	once	ASSYTGGRVRSTGELF
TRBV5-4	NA	ASSPPGAGGVNEQF
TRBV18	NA	ASSSDDLVYEQY
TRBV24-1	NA	ATSDSRTVREQY
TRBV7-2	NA	ASSLVSRGQNTQY
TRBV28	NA	ASSARDSQETQY
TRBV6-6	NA	ASSRGAVEGYT
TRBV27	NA	ASSTALNRGYPYEQY
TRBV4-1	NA	ASSQSPVGTGNTYEQY
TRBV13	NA	ASSLGQGVAYEQY
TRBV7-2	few	ASSLVGTSDEQF
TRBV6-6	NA	ASSYSGWDSPLH
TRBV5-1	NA	ASSLVPGELF
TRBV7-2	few	ASSSSGQGAEQF
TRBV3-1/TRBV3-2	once	ASSQRVGPRDEQF
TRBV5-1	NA	ASSFDRGTYNEQF
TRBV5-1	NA	ASSLRQREAETQY